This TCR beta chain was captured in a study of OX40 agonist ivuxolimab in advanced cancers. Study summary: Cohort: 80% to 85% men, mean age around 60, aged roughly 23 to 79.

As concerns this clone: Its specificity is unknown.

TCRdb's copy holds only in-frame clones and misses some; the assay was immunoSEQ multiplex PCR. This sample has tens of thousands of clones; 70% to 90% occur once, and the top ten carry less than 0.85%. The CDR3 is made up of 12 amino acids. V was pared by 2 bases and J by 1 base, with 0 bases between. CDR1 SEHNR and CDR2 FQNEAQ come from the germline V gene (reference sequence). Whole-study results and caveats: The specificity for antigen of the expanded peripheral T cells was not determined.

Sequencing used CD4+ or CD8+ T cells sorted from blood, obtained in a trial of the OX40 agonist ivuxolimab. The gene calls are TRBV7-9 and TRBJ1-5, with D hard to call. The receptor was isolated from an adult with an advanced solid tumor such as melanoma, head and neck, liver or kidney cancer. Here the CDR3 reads CASSLSNQPQHF. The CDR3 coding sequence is TGTGCCAGCAGCTTAAGCAATCAGCCCCAGCATTTT. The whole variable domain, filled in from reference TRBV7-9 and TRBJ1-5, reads DTGVSQNPRHKITKRGQNVTFRCDPISEHNRLYWYRQTLGQGPEFLTYFQNEAQLEKSRLLSDRFSAERPKGSFSTLEIQRTEQGDSAMYLCASSLSNQPQHFGDGTRLSIL.